The subject of this entry is one TCR beta chain. Its antigen is unidentified. These data come from a study of cytomegalovirus exposure and HLA in healthy donors. About the research overall: When fewer than 500 donors were genotyped, roughly 82% of them were found to fall in the Caucasian-associated ancestry cluster.

Primers included in the PCR were 60 Vbeta and 13 Jbeta primers. The method was immunoSEQ multiplex PCR; TCRdb's version includes in-frame clones alone and lacks a portion of them. Of 200,000 to 250,000 clones in the sample, 70% to 90% are singletons; the top ten hold 2.5% to 3.5%. The CDR3 has 13 residues. Looked up from germline, CDR1 is MDHEN and CDR2 is SYDVKM. V was clipped by 5 bases and J by 1 base, with 8 bases between them. Study observations and caveats: In all likelihood, a cluster of highly shared sequence variants was a sequencing artifact. Among immune exposure information, only CMV serostatus was available. Accurate predictions that matched the HLA-A and HLA-B alleles of most subjects were reportedly made from TCR beta sequences.

The rearrangement joins TRBV28 to TRBJ2-5; perhaps TRBD1 as D (6 bases). This TCR derives from a man aged 30 to 45 in good health and CMV-seronegative. The sample comprised PBMCs. The DNA of the CDR3 is TGTGCCAGCAGTCCCAGGGGCCAAGAGACCCAGTACTTC. It codes for CASSPRGQETQYF.